This T cell receptor beta chain was observed in a study of blood T cell repertoires in COVID-19. Overall study: Sites across the United States, Italy and Spain contributed samples from acute and convalescent COVID-19. Sources were T cells, B-cell-depleted T cells, or PBMCs; the material itself was cDNA or gDNA.

Per the original data handling: Amplified reference gene primers provided the basis for estimating nucleated cell counts. Assay used: immunoSEQ multiplex PCR; TCRdb lists only in-frame clones, some missing. V and J calls and clone size are those listed in that table; D and trimming were worked out from the DNA. The data hold roughly 350,000 clones, with about 90% observed a single time. A Seattle source enrolled patients during active infection and followed them longitudinally. V lost 5 bases and J lost 4; bases outside the gene matches: 6. CDR1 and CDR2 (germline): MNHEY, SMNVEV (reference sequence). The CDR3 is made up of 15 amino acids. This clone was detected only once.

The receptor was derived from a woman between 50 and 59 years old with COVID-19, enrolled during active disease. V and J are TRBV27 and TRBJ1-2; TRBD1 matches at 11 bases. Input material: peripheral blood. CDR3 coding DNA: TGTGCCAGCAGTCCCCGGGACAGGGGGACCTATGGCTACACCTTC. Its protein is CASSPRDRGTYGYTF.